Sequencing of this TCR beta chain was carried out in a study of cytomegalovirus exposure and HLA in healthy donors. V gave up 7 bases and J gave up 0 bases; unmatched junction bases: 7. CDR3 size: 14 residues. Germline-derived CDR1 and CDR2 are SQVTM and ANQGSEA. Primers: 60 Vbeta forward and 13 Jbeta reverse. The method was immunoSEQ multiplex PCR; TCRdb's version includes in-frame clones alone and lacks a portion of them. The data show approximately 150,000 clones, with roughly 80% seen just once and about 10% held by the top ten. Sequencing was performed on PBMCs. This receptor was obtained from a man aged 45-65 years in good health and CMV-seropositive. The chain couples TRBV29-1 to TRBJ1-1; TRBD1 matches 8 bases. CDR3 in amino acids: CSARTGYVNTEAFF. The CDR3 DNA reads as TGCAGCGCCCGGACAGGGTACGTGAACACTGAAGCTTTCTTT.